The 7 T cell receptor beta chains in this list originate from one sample, sequenced in a study of blood T cell repertoires in COVID-19. Only in-frame clones appear in the TCRdb table, and some are missing; sequencing was by immunoSEQ multiplex PCR. The data show 30,000 to 45,000 clones, about 87% seen once. The specimen sequenced was peripheral blood. These receptors were collected from a human donor in a cohort sampled during active COVID-19.

The chain joins TRBV3-1 (or the pseudogene TRBV3-2) to TRBJ2-6; possibly TRBD1 for D (6 bases). Germline assignment: CDR1 LGHDT and CDR2 YNNKEL (reference sequence). The V gene lost 0 bases and the J gene lost 0 bases, with 15 bases spanning the gap. The CDR3 is 19 amino acids. The CDR3 loop is CASSQDRPRGYSGANVLTF. As DNA, the CDR3 is TGTGCCAGCAGCCAAGATAGGCCCAGGGGATACTCTGGGGCCAACGTCCTGACTTTC.

The chain employs TRBV27 and TRBJ2-1; 12 bases match TRBD1. From germline, CDR1 is MNHEY and CDR2 SMNVEV (reference sequence). V shed 4 bases, J shed 9 bases, and the junction held 10 bases outside the gene matches. The CDR3 consists of 16 residues. The CDR3 DNA reads as TGTGCCAGCAGTTCCATCCGGGACAGGGGGCGGGGTGAGCAGTTCTTC. This sequence encodes CASSSIRDRGRGEQFF.

The genes are TRBV18 and TRBJ1-1, with 7 bases matching TRBD1. V lost 5 bases to trimming and J lost 1 base; unmatched junction nucleotides: 4. Germline CDR1 KGHSH, CDR2 LQKENI. The CDR3 has 14 residues. The CDR3 reads CASSVTGQNTEAFF. Here the CDR3 DNA reads TGTGCCAGCTCAGTGACAGGGCAGAACACTGAAGCTTTCTTT.

The chain's CDR3 is CASSKTGTGTYNEQFF. The CDR3, as DNA: TGTGCCAGCAGTAAAACCGGGACAGGGACCTACAATGAGCAGTTCTTC. The rearrangement links TRBV6-2 or TRBV6-3 to TRBJ2-1; 9 bases align to TRBD1. Unmatched junction bases numbered 7, after V lost 5 bases and J lost 2 bases. The germline V gene encodes CDR1 MNHEY and CDR2 SVGEGT. This CDR3 is 16 amino acids long.

The rearrangement uses TRBV7-6 and TRBJ2-7; 11 bases agree with TRBD2. Trimming cost V 1 base and J 0 bases; bases outside gene matches: 5. The CDR3 length is 17 residues. Germline V gives CDR1 SGHVS, CDR2 FNYEAQ. Here the CDR3 reads CASSLGPTSGGSYEQYF. CDR3 in DNA: TGTGCCAGCAGCTTAGGCCCTACTAGCGGGGGCTCCTACGAGCAGTACTTC.

The chain has TRBV5-1 and TRBJ1-1, with D unclear. The CDR3 has 16 residues. V lost 0 bases to trimming and J lost 4 bases, with 16 bases between them. The germline V gene encodes CDR1 SGHRS and CDR2 YFSETQ. The CDR3 sequence: CASSLVQSGVGTEAFF. The CDR3 DNA is TGCGCCAGCAGCTTGGTACAGAGCGGCGTGGGCACTGAAGCTTTCTTT.

The V call is TRBV6-2 or TRBV6-3, the J call TRBJ2-1; D is possibly TRBD2 (5 bases). Germline V gene data show CDR1 as MNHEY and CDR2 as SVGEGT. This CDR3 region has 14 residues. The V and J ends lost 5 bases and 6 bases respectively, with 14 bases between them. CDR3 sequence reads: CASSAGLSLNEQFF. CDR3 bases: TGTGCCAGCAGTGCCGGACTGTCTCTCAATGAGCAGTTCTTC.